A single sample is the source of the 21 T cell receptor beta chains below, sequenced in a study of CD8 T cells in ankylosing spondylitis. MiXCR, run by TCRdb on the 5' RACE reads, gives a single entry per CDR3 protein. The sample includes roughly 350,000 distinct CDR3 sequences, roughly 8% seen only once; the top ten take about 14%. Their antigens remain unidentified. Study results and limitations: Characteristic of ankylosing spondylitis blood, it appeared, was a TCR beta motif comprising about eight highly homologous variants.

The sequenced sample was blood, either unsorted or a sorted T cell fraction (not recorded which). These receptors all stem from a male donor with ankylosing spondylitis.

For the CDR3, the DNA is TGTGCCAGCAGCCCCGGAGAGGGTAGCGGTTGGGTGGCGACCCAGTACTTC. Its translation is CASSPGEGSGWVATQYF. V gene TRBV4-2 combines with J gene TRBJ2-5, with TRBD2 as a possible D gene (6 bases). Trimming shortened V by 4 bases and J by 7 bases, and 25 bases separated the two germline ends. The CDR3 consists of 17 residues. Looked up from germline, CDR1 is LGHNA and CDR2 is YNFKEQ.

This clonotype turned up a few times. The rearrangement joins TRBV20-1 to TRBJ2-4, with 7 bases fitting TRBD2. This CDR3 is 19 amino acids long. Trimming at V came to 5 bases and at J to 1 base, leaving 20 bases not matched to a gene. Germline values: CDR1 DFQATT, CDR2 SNEGSKA (reference sequence). The CDR3: CSADRWLAATRGAKNIQYF. CDR3 sequence (DNA): TGCAGTGCTGATCGCTGGCTAGCGGCCACGCGGGGGGCCAAAAACATTCAGTACTTC.

CDR3 sequence reads: CASSVHDRPYQETQYF. CDR3 sequence (DNA): TGTGCCAGCAGCGTCCACGACAGGCCTTACCAAGAGACCCAGTACTTC. The chain has TRBV9 and TRBJ2-5; tentative D call: TRBD1 (6 bases). Germline V CDR1 and CDR2: SGDLS, YYNGEE. The CDR3 spans 16 residues. The V gene lost 2 bases and the J gene lost 0 bases, with 14 bases spanning the gap.

This clonotype was seen more than once but under ten times. The J gene is TRBJ1-6, the V gene TRBV11-3, with unresolved D. The V gene lost 4 bases and the J gene lost 0 bases, with 7 bases spanning the gap. This CDR3 comprises 15 residues. Germline V gene sequence: CDR1 SGHNT, CDR2 YENEEA. In DNA, the CDR3 is TGTGCCAGCAGCTCACAGAGCTCCTATAATTCACCCCTCCACTTT. Its translation: CASSSQSSYNSPLHF.

V and J are TRBV18 and TRBJ1-4, with a tentative D call TRBD1 (5 bases). Trimming shortened V by 2 bases and J by 8 bases, and 12 bases separated the two germline ends. The germline V gene encodes CDR1 KGHSH and CDR2 LQKENI. The CDR3 has 14 amino acids. For the CDR3, the DNA is TGTGCCAGCTCACCAACAAGTCGGGACGAAAAACTGTTTTTT. This gives the protein CASSPTSRDEKLFF.

This clonotype was counted many times. This sequence joins TRBV12-3 or TRBV12-4 and TRBJ2-7, with D possibly matching TRBD1 (5 bases). This CDR3 comprises 14 residues. V was cut by 6 bases and J by 6 bases, with 18 bases left in between. This chain's CDR3 is CASRPSRTLSEQYF. CDR3 nucleotides: TGTGCCAGCAGACCGTCCAGGACACTGAGCGAGCAGTACTTC.

This clonotype showed up just a few times. The chain carries TRBV10-2 and TRBJ2-1; 11 bases line up with TRBD2. The ends lost 6 bases at V and 4 bases at J; junction bases unmatched: 5. The CDR3 is 15 amino acids. Germline CDR1 and CDR2: WSHSY and SAAADI. The DNA of the CDR3 is TGCGCCAGCAGCGGGGGACTAGCGGTATACAATGAGCAGTTCTTC. It codes for CASSGGLAVYNEQFF.

This clonotype has at least ten counts. The chain combines TRBV6-1 with TRBJ2-1, with a possible D match to TRBD1 (6 bases). This CDR3 is 14 amino acids long. Trimming cost V 6 bases and J 2 bases, with 11 bases left between them. The V gene's germline CDR1 is MNHNS and CDR2 SASEGT. The CDR3 nucleotides read TGTGCCAGCAGAAACCGGGACACCTACAATGAGCAGTTCTTC. Residues: CASRNRDTYNEQFF.

This clonotype was counted only a few times. The rearrangement links TRBV6-5 to TRBJ2-3; D is possibly TRBD1 (6 bases). This CDR3 region has 13 residues. V lost 0 bases and J 5 bases, leaving 6 bases between the germline ends. Germline CDR1 is MNHEY and CDR2 is SVGAGI. The CDR3 DNA reads as TGTGCCAGCAGTTACTCGGGACAAGATACGCAGTATTTT. This codes for CASSYSGQDTQYF.

This clonotype was seen a few times. The gene calls are TRBV28 and TRBJ2-5; tentative D call: TRBD1 (7 bases). Germline V gene lookup returns CDR1 MDHEN and CDR2 SYDVKM. V was clipped by 3 bases and J by 2 bases, with 13 bases between them. The CDR3 is made up of 15 amino acids. CDR3 sequence reads: CASSFGGTAQETQYF. The CDR3 bases are TGTGCCAGCAGTTTCGGCGGGACAGCACAAGAGACCCAGTACTTC.

This clonotype was observed a handful of times. The chain employs TRBV3-1 and TRBJ2-5, with a possible D match to TRBD2 (5 bases). Germline-derived CDR1 and CDR2 are LGHDT and YNNKEL (reference sequence). V lost 10 bases and J lost 5, with 26 bases in between. This CDR3 has 16 residues. The CDR3 loop is CAIPLPVRERHETQYF. In DNA form, the CDR3 reads TGTGCCATCCCTCTTCCGGTAAGGGAGAGGCATGAGACCCAGTACTTC.

The rearrangement uses TRBV4-2 and TRBJ2-7; 8 bases agree with TRBD2. Per germline, CDR1 LGHNA and CDR2 YNFKEQ. V shed 6 bases and J 1 base; nucleotides not matched to a gene: 8. CDR3 length: 15 amino acids. DNA of the CDR3: TGTGCCAGCAGGAAAGCGGGGGAGCCTTCCTACGAGCAGTACTTC. This translates into CASRKAGEPSYEQYF.

This clonotype came up a few times. V is TRBV29-1 and J is TRBJ1-2, with D hard to call. Germline V lookup: CDR1 SQVTM, CDR2 ANQGSEA. Trimming left V 4 bases short and J 3 bases short, with 21 bases between. The CDR3 covers 16 residues. The CDR3 loop reads CSVALSGIITHYGYTF. The CDR3 coding sequence is TGCAGCGTTGCCCTATCCGGGATCATTACGCACTATGGCTACACCTTC.

This clonotype showed up just a few times. V and J are TRBV28 and TRBJ2-1; TRBD2 is a possible D gene (6 bases). Trimming cost V 7 bases and J 7 bases, with 20 bases left between them. CDR1 is MDHEN, CDR2 SYDVKM, per germline. The CDR3 is made up of 15 amino acids. For the CDR3, the DNA is TGTGCCAGCACATCGGGGCTGGGGACTTTTAATGAGCAGTTCTTC. Its translation: CASTSGLGTFNEQFF. The full variable domain, its missing parts supplied by reference TRBV28 and TRBJ2-1, is DVKVTQSSRYLVKRTGEKVFLECVQDMDHENMFWYRQDPGLGLRLIYFSYDVKMKEKGDIPEGYSVSREKKERFSLILESASTNQTSMYLCASTSGLGTFNEQFFGPGTRLTVL.

This clonotype was seen a handful of times. The gene calls are TRBV5-6 and TRBJ2-1; 14 bases align to TRBD2. Germline CDR1 and CDR2: SGHDT and YYEEEE. Trimming removed 3 bases from V and 1 base from J; junction bases left unmatched: 3. This CDR3 comprises 17 residues. Here the CDR3 DNA reads TGTGCCAGCAGCTGGGGACTAGCGGGAGTTTCCTACAATGAGCAGTTCTTC. Encoded protein: CASSWGLAGVSYNEQFF.

The chain employs TRBV11-1 and TRBJ2-1; D is possibly TRBD1 or TRBD2 (5 bases each). Looked up from germline, CDR1 is SGHAT and CDR2 is FQDESV (reference sequence). The CDR3 sequence is 16 residues long. The V end was cut by 4 bases, the J end by 8 bases, with 21 bases between. CDR3 sequence reads: CASSYELGTLGHEQFF. In DNA form, the CDR3 reads TGTGCCAGCAGCTACGAACTCGGGACCCTGGGGCATGAGCAGTTCTTC.

This clonotype was detected only a few times. The V and J genes are TRBV12-3 or TRBV12-4 and TRBJ2-5; maybe TRBD2 (6 bases). The CDR3 is 13 amino acids. Trimming shortened V by 5 bases and J by 5 bases, and 12 bases separated the two germline ends. The CDR3 nucleotides are TGTGCCAGCAGTCGTAGCGGCAATGAGACCCAGTACTTC. Its protein product is CASSRSGNETQYF.

This clonotype was picked up a small number of times. The gene calls are TRBV12-3 or TRBV12-4 and TRBJ2-3; D is undetermined. Trimming removed 1 base at V and 0 bases at J, with 5 bases between. The CDR3 has 14 residues. The DNA of the CDR3 is TGTGCCAGCAGTTTAGAGTCTAGCACAGATACGCAGTATTTT. The encoded protein is CASSLESSTDTQYF.

V is TRBV6-2 or TRBV6-3 and J is TRBJ2-7; D perhaps matches TRBD1 (6 bases). Trimming pared 4 bases from V and 6 bases from J, leaving 16 bases between. Germline V gene lookup returns CDR1 MNHEY and CDR2 SVGEGT. This CDR3 has 14 residues. CDR3 nucleotide sequence: TGTGCCAGCAGTTCCATACAGGGAATCTCCGAGCAGTACTTC. Amino acid sequence: CASSSIQGISEQYF.

This clonotype has just a few counts. This chain links TRBV5-1 with TRBJ1-1; D is undetermined. Germline V gene data show CDR1 as SGHRS and CDR2 as YFSETQ. The V end was cut by 0 bases, the J end by 4 bases, with 13 bases between. The CDR3 covers 15 residues. In DNA form, the CDR3 reads TGCGCCAGCAGCTTGGAAGGGCGCCGGGGCACTGAAGCTTTCTTT. Protein sequence: CASSLEGRRGTEAFF.

This clonotype has more than one count but fewer than ten. The chain employs TRBV20-1 and TRBJ2-2; no clear D gene. CDR3 length: 15 residues. Between the trimmed V and J ends, which lost 0 bases and 5 bases, there was a span of 13 bases. The germline V gene encodes CDR1 DFQATT and CDR2 SNEGSKA (reference sequence). The CDR3 spells CSARDAARSTGELFF. The CDR3 DNA reads as TGCAGTGCTAGAGATGCGGCCAGGTCGACCGGGGAGCTGTTTTTT.